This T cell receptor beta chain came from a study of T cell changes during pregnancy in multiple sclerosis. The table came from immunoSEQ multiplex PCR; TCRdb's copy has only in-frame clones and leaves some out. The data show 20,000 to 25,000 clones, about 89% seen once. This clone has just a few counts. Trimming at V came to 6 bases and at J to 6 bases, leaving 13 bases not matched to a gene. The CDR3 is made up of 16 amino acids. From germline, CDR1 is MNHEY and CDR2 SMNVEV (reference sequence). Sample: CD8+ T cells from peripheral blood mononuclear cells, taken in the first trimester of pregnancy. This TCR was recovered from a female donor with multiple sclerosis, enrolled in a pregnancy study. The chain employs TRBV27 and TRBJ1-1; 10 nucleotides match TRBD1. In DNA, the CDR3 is TGTGCCAGCAGCCTACGACAGGGGGCGTTTAGAGCTGAAGCTTTCTTT. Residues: CASSLRQGAFRAEAFF.